This T cell receptor (beta chain) was captured by sequencing in a study of T cell repertoires in cytomegalovirus infection. Findings of the study overall: It was HLA-C-restricted CMV-specific TCR beta clonotypes that dominated the response ex vivo.

TCRdb fed the reads into MiXCR, producing one record per CDR3 protein. Among under 800,000 distinct CDR3 sequences listed, 24% were seen once. This clonotype has just one count. Its antigen is unidentified. The junction departs from the called germline gene at one end, perhaps through a read error. The CDR3 loop spans 15 amino acids. The germline CDR1 and CDR2 sequences are SEHNR and FQNEAQ (reference sequence). The chain combines TRBV7-9 with TRBJ2-3, with 8 bases aligning to TRBD2. This TCR was recovered from a human donor in good health (CMV status not recorded). Some clones in this sample may be carry-over from other donors' samples. Sequenced sample: CD8+ T cells from PBMCs. The CDR3: CASSFLAGATDTLYF. As DNA, the CDR3 is TGTGCCAGCAGCTTCCTAGCGGGTGCCACAGATACGCTGTATTTT.